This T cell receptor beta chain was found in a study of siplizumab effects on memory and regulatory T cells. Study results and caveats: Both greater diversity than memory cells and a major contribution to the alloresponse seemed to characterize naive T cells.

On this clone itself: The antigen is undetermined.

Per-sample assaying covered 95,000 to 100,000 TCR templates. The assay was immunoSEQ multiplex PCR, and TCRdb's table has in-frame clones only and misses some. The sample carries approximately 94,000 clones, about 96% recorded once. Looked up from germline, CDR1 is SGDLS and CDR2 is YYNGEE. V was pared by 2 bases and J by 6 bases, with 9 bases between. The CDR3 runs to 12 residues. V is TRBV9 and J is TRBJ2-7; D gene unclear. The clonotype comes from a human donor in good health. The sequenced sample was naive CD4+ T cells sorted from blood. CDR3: CASSVVGGEQYF. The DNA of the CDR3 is TGTGCCAGCAGCGTCGTGGGTGGCGAGCAGTACTTC.